Sequencing of this T cell receptor beta chain was carried out in a study of breast tumors, draining lymph nodes, adjacent tissues (dated by TCRdb to 2016 to 2017). Concerning the study at large: In breast cancer patients, the study compared the TCR beta repertoires of tumor, adjacent nontumor tissue and axillary lymph nodes. The study was designed to assess the relationships and possible T-cell exchange between tumor, surrounding tissue and draining lymph node repertoires in human breast cancer.

The lymph node samples were taken from the axillary draining lymph nodes of breast cancer patients. The paper's findings and limits, for the study overall: Rather than being directly demonstrated, the conclusion that tumor T cells originate in lymph nodes was presented as consistent with a hypothesis. T-cell repertoire diversity in tumors was found to be lower than in lymph nodes but higher than in nontumor tissue, and preferential V and J gene usage was observed. The data were considered consistent with the idea that most tumor T cells come from the lymph node and then expand in tumor tissue. Tumor and nontumor tissue repertoires were significantly more similar in luminal-like than in basal-like breast cancer.

This clonotype was seen a handful of times. No antigen is known for it. Qualities for individual bases were not recorded, and no much larger clone is one base off. Sequencing was performed on an Illumina HiSeq 2000. Multiplex PCR amplification was used to build the TCR beta chain libraries. The amplified TCR beta chain products were analyzed by high-throughput sequencing. TCRdb ran its own pipeline on the public reads, namely fastp trimming at Q25 and MiXCR clone calling, and kept in-frame beta chains. Rows merge per CDR3 protein into single entries with the most common DNA and genes. Recorded for this sample are roughly 80,000 distinct CDR3 sequences; approximately 19% of them occurred a single time. The ten largest clones take up around 2.4% of the sample. V loses 6 bases at its end and J loses 8 bases; junction bases beyond the gene matches: 13. CDR1 and CDR2, per the germline V gene, are MNHEY and SVGEGT. The CDR3 measures 15 amino acids from cysteine to phenylalanine. Only the CDR3 part of the read is kept: 45 bases, read in frame from the first base.

This sequence was found in a female donor with breast cancer. Some clones in this sample may be carry-over from other donors' samples. Here the chain combines TRBV6-2 or TRBV6-3 and TRBJ2-1; TRBD2 matches 7 bases in the middle. The source material was axillary lymph node tissue. The CDR3 has the sequence CASRASGSRQDEQFF. Read as DNA, the sequence is TGTGCCAGCAGGGCTAGCGGTTCCCGCCAGGATGAGCAGTTCTTC.